This T cell receptor beta chain appears in the sequencing data of a study of blood T cells in healthy people across ages (dated by TCRdb to the mid-2010s). With regard to the full study: In model experiments, template switching captured about one uniquely barcoded TCR beta cDNA molecule for every two T cells. For two donors (one aged 18 to 29 and one aged 80 or older), the study analyzed two additional independent replicas of 1 million unique cDNA reads from the same blood draw. The donors were split into four age groups: young (average about 15 years), middle-aged (roughly 39), aged (over 55) and long-lived (about 82). Using deep sequencing normalized with unique cDNA molecular identifiers, the study measured how TCR beta repertoire diversity changes with age. Overall results and qualifications from the work: Estimates of total diversity based on one million sequenced T cells were regarded as lower bounds and as underestimates. The CMV infection status of donors was not known, potentially confounding age-related changes in expanded clonotypes. Compared with the aged group, the long-lived group had more naive CD4+ T cells, fewer expanded clones and increased TCR diversity, suggesting age selection. Bulk unsorted PBMC profiling prevented conclusive comparison of naive and antigen-experienced compartments. The percentage of naive T cells measured by flow cytometry correlated strongly with observed TCR beta diversity. Observed TCR beta diversity per million T cells fell roughly linearly with age, and a significant reduction was already apparent by age around 39.

This clonotype was counted once. The antigen this receptor binds is unknown. No base qualities exist here, and no much larger clone lies one base off it. Library construction relied on 5' RACE. Sequencer: Illumina HiSeq 2500. A second PCR of roughly 7 to 11 cycles was run with a J-beta primer mix and a sample-barcoded 5' primer. A template-switch 5' adaptor carrying 12 random nucleotides introduced a unique molecular identifier onto each TCR beta cDNA molecule. At least 3 million CDR3-containing paired-end reads were obtained from each sample. First-strand cDNA was synthesized from all RNA with the Mint cDNA synthesis kit, primed by a TRBC-specific oligonucleotide. Following uracil-DNA glycosylase treatment, all cDNA underwent a first 18-cycle PCR with the universal primers M1SS and BC2_uni_R. As for the authors' bioinformatics: For normalization, 1 million high-quality reads, each with a distinct molecular identifier, were randomly selected from each sample. Reads sharing molecular identifiers were discarded rather than binned into consensus sequences. CDR3 identification, clonotype clustering and error correction used MiTCR with a Q25 quality threshold and the strictest error-elimination algorithm. Lower-bound total TCR beta diversity was estimated with a nonparametric unseen species model using Euler transformation. TCRdb reprocessing: public reads trimmed at Q25 with fastp, clones called with MiXCR, in-frame beta chains kept. Under each unique CDR3 protein, matching rows form one entry showing the most common genes and DNA. The V and J calls come from TCRdb's annotation, not from the publication. This sample holds roughly 700,000 distinct CDR3 sequences; about 25% were observed only once. Under 10% of the sample is held by the ten biggest clonotypes.

Donors were about 36 systemically healthy Caucasian individuals from Russia aged about 6 to 100 years. Each donor gave roughly 11 milliliters of peripheral blood, drawn into EDTA-treated Vacutainer tubes. Ficoll-Paque density-gradient centrifugation was used to isolate PBMCs, with at least 6 million per sample. Total RNA was extracted from PBMCs with Trizol reagent, with at least 6 micrograms obtained per sample. Naive CD45RAhigh/CD27high T cell percentages were measured by flow cytometry on a PBMC aliquot from every donor. These sequences were also reported in another study, on T cells of mothers and their children. The other study reports the following: Donors were nine systemically healthy Caucasian individuals: three mothers and their six children. cDNA synthesis used all of the extracted RNA, with approximately 1.6 ug of RNA in each 15 ul reaction. In the second PCR, sample barcodes and 2-4 random nucleotides were introduced via the M1S primer. Over 9 million TCR beta CDR3 reads were obtained for each mother, and approximately 2.9 million reads were obtained for each child. Thymic selection shapes the output of TCR recombination in a similar way in related and unrelated pairs, and inherited differences have a minor effect. Related mother-child pairs always showed normalized repertoire overlap that was slightly higher than in unrelated mother-child pairs, though the difference was never significant. With a sensitivity of about 100 clones per million clonotypes, no persistent microchimeric T cell clones were detected. Deep NGS was used in the study to compare the TCR beta repertoires of mothers and children and to look for features that separate related mother-child pairs from unrelated individuals. The mean age was 40 +/- 4 years for the mothers and about 10 +/- 4 years for the children. After adapters were ligated using NEBNext reagents, the libraries underwent 100+100 nt paired-end sequencing on an Illumina HiSeq 2000. Mother and child libraries were prepared a month apart and sequenced in separate runs to prevent cross-contamination. Each donor had between about 450,000 and 2,300,000 distinct TCR beta clonotypes identified. Naive TCR beta clonotypes were estimated from low-frequency clonotypes matched to each donor's FACS-determined naive share, without sorting.

The TCR originated in a boy younger than 18 in good health. Sequencing used blood.

The DNA is TGTGCCAGCACACTAGCGGGGTCCTACGAGCAGTACTTC. The translation is CASTLAGSYEQYF. In this chain, TRBV7-9 is recombined with TRBJ2-7, with TRBD2 identical over 10 junction bases. The CDR3 runs 13 residues from the cysteine to the phenylalanine. Just the 39-base CDR3 DNA is kept, in frame starting at base 1. The junction shows trimming of 7 bases on V and 1 base on J, and the gene matches do not reach 1 base of it. CDR1 SEHNR and CDR2 FQNEAQ were looked up in the germline V gene (reference sequence).